Below are 13 T cell receptor beta chains sequenced from a single sample in a study of T cells in Graves' hyperthyroidism and ophthalmopathy. Authors of the study amplified TCR beta CDR3 regions from RNA transcripts. Primed by the HTBI set, a first-round RT-PCR was run on the TCR CDR3. MiXCR was run by TCRdb on the multiplex PCR reads, yielding one entry per CDR3 protein. The sample records roughly 380,000 distinct CDR3 sequences, around 13% being singletons. Material for sequencing was blood. These receptor sequences come from a woman aged 60-75 years with Graves' hyperthyroidism.

Many counts were recorded for this clonotype. The chain combines TRBV11-2 with TRBJ2-7; D is tentatively TRBD1 or TRBD2 (5 bases each). The CDR3 covers 15 residues. Germline V lookup: CDR1 SGHAT, CDR2 FQNNGV. Deletions cut 5 bases from V and 4 bases from J, with 18 bases between. The CDR3 bases are TGTGCCAGCAGCCTTAGTGCCGGGGCCCTATACGAGCAGTACTTC. Translation: CASSLSAGALYEQYF.

This clonotype was seen many times. At one end, the junction sequence differs from germline, possibly due to a read error. The chain uses TRBV7-7 and TRBJ1-1; no definite D call. This CDR3 is 13 amino acids long. Germline V gene data show CDR1 as SSHAT and CDR2 as FNYEAQ (reference sequence). CDR3 protein: CASSLGSHTEAFF. CDR3 DNA sequence: TGTGCTAGCAGCTTAGGAAGCCACACTGAAGCTTTCTTT.

This clonotype was picked up a small number of times. The rearrangement links TRBV4-1 to TRBJ2-4; 9 bases fit TRBD1. Germline V CDR1 and CDR2: MGHRA, YSYEKL. The CDR3 is 17 residues long. Germline trimming cut 3 bases from V and 11 bases from J; bases unmatched to any gene: 17. The CDR3, as DNA: TGCGCCAGCAGCCATGATCGGACCAGAAACAGGGGGCGGCTTCAGTACTTC. This codes for CASSHDRTRNRGRLQYF.

This clonotype was detected ten times or more. V and J are TRBV6-2 or TRBV6-3 and TRBJ2-7; TRBD2 matches at 9 bases. J lost 5 bases, V lost 5 bases, and 7 bases had no gene match. Germline lookup yields CDR1 MNHEY and CDR2 SVGEGT. CDR3 length: 14 amino acids. CDR3 sequence reads: CASSRSGTSHEQYF. CDR3 nucleotides: TGTGCCAGCAGTCGCTCTGGGACTAGCCACGAGCAGTACTTC.

The chain couples TRBV5-1 to TRBJ2-7, with D perhaps matching TRBD1 (6 bases). Germline CDR1 SGHRS, CDR2 YFSETQ. This CDR3 has 12 residues. V was pared by 5 bases and J by 5 bases, with 11 bases between. The CDR3 here is CASSFNRDEQYF. In DNA, the CDR3 is TGCGCCAGCAGTTTCAACAGGGACGAGCAGTACTTC.

The chain couples TRBV14 to TRBJ2-3; 10 nucleotides align to TRBD1. There are 17 residues in the CDR3. V shed 0 bases and J 3 bases; nucleotides not matched to a gene: 6. Germline V gene sequence: CDR1 SGHDN, CDR2 FVKESK. In DNA form, the CDR3 reads TGTGCCAGCAGCCAAGAAAGAGGGACAGGGGTTACAGATACGCAGTATTTT. Translation gives CASSQERGTGVTDTQYF. Filled out from reference TRBV14 and TRBJ2-3, the complete variable domain reads EAGVTQFPSHSVIEKGQTVTLRCDPISGHDNLYWYRRVMGKEIKFLLHFVKESKQDESGMPNNRFLAERTGGTYSTLKVQPAELEDSGVYFCASSQERGTGVTDTQYFGPGTRLTVL.

In its sample, this clonotype was seen many times. This sequence joins TRBV6-2 or TRBV6-3 and TRBJ2-1, with D perhaps matching TRBD1 (6 bases). Per the germline V gene, CDR1 is MNHEY and CDR2 is SVGEGT. Trimming took off 0 bases at V and 4 bases at J, with 13 bases between the two ends. The CDR3 loop spans 16 amino acids. The CDR3 DNA reads as TGTGCCAGCAGTTACTCGATACAGGGAATTTACAATGAGCAGTTCTTC. Translated: CASSYSIQGIYNEQFF.

CDR3: CASSQTSGRPSSYNEQFF. CDR3 nucleotide sequence: TGTGCCAGCAGTCAGACTAGCGGGAGGCCGAGCTCCTACAATGAGCAGTTCTTC. The V and J genes are TRBV28 and TRBJ2-1; 13 positions match TRBD2. The CDR3 has 18 residues. CDR1 and CDR2 from the germline V gene are MDHEN and SYDVKM. V shed 5 bases and J 0 bases; nucleotides not matched to a gene: 7.

V is TRBV7-2 and J is TRBJ2-3; 9 nucleotides line up with TRBD1. V lost 1 base and J lost 4; bases outside the gene matches: 9. This CDR3 has 17 amino acids. The germline gives CDR1 SGHTA, CDR2 FQGNSA. CDR3 nucleotide sequence: TGTGCCAGCAGCTTAGTGGGAGGGACAGGGACAGCAGATACGCAGTATTTT. It is translated as CASSLVGGTGTADTQYF.

The chain joins TRBV7-9 to TRBJ1-1; 7 bases align to TRBD1. CDR1 is SEHNR, CDR2 FQNEAQ, per germline (reference sequence). The V gene end was trimmed by 7 bases and the J gene end by 4 bases; junction bases not matched to a gene: 9. The CDR3 extends over 14 amino acids. CDR3 residues: CASISTGEATEAFF. The CDR3 coding sequence is TGTGCCAGCATCTCAACAGGGGAGGCCACTGAAGCTTTCTTT.

There are many counts of this clonotype. This chain uses TRBV18 with TRBJ1-2; 10 nucleotides agree with TRBD1. Trimming cost V 3 bases and J 7 bases; bases outside gene matches: 5. This CDR3 region has 14 residues. Germline-derived CDR1 and CDR2 are KGHSH and LQKENI. The CDR3 coding sequence is TGTGCCAGCTCACCGGACAGGGGGATGGCTGGCTACACCTTC. Translation gives CASSPDRGMAGYTF.

In its sample, this clonotype was seen a few times. V is TRBV14 and J is TRBJ1-2, with D tentatively TRBD1 (5 bases). V lost 1 base and J lost 7, with 7 bases in between. The length of the CDR3 is 12 residues. The germline V gene encodes CDR1 SGHDN and CDR2 FVKESK. CDR3 region: CASSQGGIGYTF. CDR3 sequence (DNA): TGTGCCAGCAGCCAAGGGGGCATTGGCTACACCTTC.

At least ten counts were recorded for this clonotype. The rearrangement joins TRBV18 to TRBJ2-1; 8 nucleotides align to TRBD2. Germline V CDR1 and CDR2: KGHSH, LQKENI. The CDR3 has 15 amino acids. V gave up 5 bases and J gave up 4 bases; unmatched junction bases: 7. The CDR3 DNA reads TGTGCCAGCTCAGAAACACCGGGAGGGTACAATGAGCAGTTCTTC. It codes for CASSETPGGYNEQFF.